This T cell receptor beta chain was retrieved from a study of T-cell memory formation after mild COVID-19. Whole-study context: Most TCR clusters belonged to a single donor.

The CDR3 length is 13 residues. V shed 6 bases and J 4 bases; nucleotides not matched to a gene: 5. The germline V gene encodes CDR1 SEHNR and CDR2 FQNEAQ (reference sequence). TCRdb passed the 5' RACE reads through MiXCR, listing each CDR3 protein once. The data contain around 390,000 distinct CDR3 sequences, around a sixth of them singletons. The chain employs TRBV7-9 and TRBJ1-2; 7 bases line up with TRBD1. The material sequenced was PBMCs or a T cell subset sorted from them (not recorded which). This sequence was found in a young man who had mild COVID-19 (a few samples of this study predate the infection). Cell type and time point are not known. CDR3 in DNA: TGTGCCAGCAGTTGGGACAGTTCCTATGGCTACACCTTC. This codes for CASSWDSSYGYTF.